This T cell receptor beta chain was identified in a study of radiation and T cells in renal cell carcinoma. Time point described: blood 2 weeks post-SBRT. Described treatment: 15 Gy SBRT to primary tumor, nephrectomy 4 weeks later. Here immunoSEQ multiplex PCR was the method, and the copy in TCRdb shows in-frame clones only, minus some. The repertoire holds tens of thousands of clones, with about 86% as singletons. The material was blood, obtained from a patient whose treatment included radiotherapy and nephrectomy. The sequence was collected from a woman between 45 and 60 years old with renal cell carcinoma.

The CDR3 nucleotides are TGTGCCAGCAGCTTGACCGGACAGGGTGCAGATACGCAGTATTTT. It yields the protein CASSLTGQGADTQYF. This chain connects TRBV5-6 to TRBJ2-3; TRBD1 aligns across 8 bases. Germline CDR1 SGHDT, CDR2 YYEEEE. V gave up 1 base and J gave up 4 bases; unmatched junction bases: 5. The CDR3 sequence is 15 residues long.